One and the same sample provided the 17 T cell receptor beta chains below, sequenced in a study of cytomegalovirus exposure and HLA in healthy donors. It was with 60 Vbeta and 13 Jbeta primers that the PCR ran. The data were produced by immunoSEQ multiplex PCR, yet TCRdb's version contains in-frame clones alone and is incomplete. The repertoire holds about 160,000 clones, with approximately 67% as singletons. Sequencing used PBMCs. The receptor source for this set is a woman between 18 and 29 years old in good health and CMV-seropositive.

V gene TRBV27 combines with J gene TRBJ2-5, with 11 bases lining up with TRBD2. Per germline, CDR1 MNHEY and CDR2 SMNVEV (reference sequence). The CDR3 has 16 residues. The junction had 11 bases not matched to a gene; V was cut back by 6 bases and J by 5 bases. CDR3 sequence reads: CASRLTTSGVKETQYF. CDR3 DNA: TGTGCCAGCAGACTCACGACTAGCGGGGTCAAGGAGACCCAGTACTTC.

The chain combines TRBV6-5 with TRBJ2-2; tentatively, D is TRBD2 (5 bases). Trimming removed 5 bases at V and 6 bases at J, with 10 bases between. This CDR3 has 13 residues. Germline CDR1 is MNHEY and CDR2 is SVGAGI. The CDR3 region is CASSVSGAGELFF. The CDR3 bases are TGTGCCAGCAGTGTCAGCGGTGCCGGGGAGCTGTTTTTT.

This clone was seen only a few times. V usage is TRBV5-1 and J usage is TRBJ1-4; 7 positions agree with TRBD1. CDR3 length: 13 residues. V lost 6 bases and J lost 8; bases outside the gene matches: 7. Germline values: CDR1 SGHRS, CDR2 YFSETQ. As DNA, the CDR3 is TGCGCCAGCAAAGCCAGGGGGGAGGAAAAACTGTTTTTT. Its protein is CASKARGEEKLFF.

The chain combines TRBV29-1 with TRBJ2-1, with 7 bases matching TRBD1. The V gene's germline CDR1 is SQVTM and CDR2 ANQGSEA. V trimming: 7 bases; J trimming: 9 bases; junction bases outside the gene matches: 18. This CDR3 contains 15 residues. Written as DNA, the CDR3 is TGCAGCGCCTGGGGACAGCCCTTAGATTCTAGTGAGCAGTTCTTC. As protein: CSAWGQPLDSSEQFF.

This clone occurred a few times. The chain joins TRBV29-1 to TRBJ1-2; D possibly corresponds to TRBD1 (5 bases). With 5 bases removed from V and 8 bases from J, the gap between germline ends came to 9 bases. There are 10 residues in the CDR3. Germline CDR1 SQVTM, CDR2 ANQGSEA. The CDR3 loop is CSVIGEGYTF. The CDR3 DNA reads as TGCAGCGTTATAGGGGAAGGCTACACCTTC.

The V gene is TRBV7-9, the J gene TRBJ2-3; D possibly corresponds to TRBD2 (5 bases). Germline CDR1 and CDR2: SEHNR and FQNEAQ (reference sequence). This CDR3 has 15 amino acids. With 2 bases removed from V and 1 base from J, the gap between germline ends came to 10 bases. The CDR3 DNA follows: TGTGCCAGCAGCTTAAATAGCGATGGCACAGATACGCAGTATTTT. This translates into CASSLNSDGTDTQYF.

Concerning this clone itself: The same CDR3 can be traced to other DNA sequences in this sample. The gene calls are TRBV4-1 and TRBJ1-2, with TRBD1 as a possible D gene (6 bases). V was clipped by 0 bases and J by 1 base, with 21 bases between them. Looked up from germline, CDR1 is MGHRA and CDR2 is YSYEKL. This CDR3 comprises 19 residues. CDR3 sequence (DNA): TGCGCCAGCAGCCAAGATAGGGGTAGGACAGCCTCAATTAACTATGGCTACACCTTC. Protein sequence: CASSQDRGRTASINYGYTF.

This clone was recorded only once. The gene calls are TRBV30 and TRBJ2-7; the match to TRBD2 covers 10 bases. The CDR3 totals 15 residues. CDR1 is GTSNPN, CDR2 SVGIG, per germline (reference sequence). Trimming cost V 4 bases and J 4 bases; bases outside gene matches: 10. CDR3 in amino acids: CAWTIKRGGVYEQYF. CDR3 nucleotide sequence: TGTGCCTGGACGATTAAGCGGGGGGGCGTTTACGAGCAGTACTTC.

There are a few counts of this clone. This rearrangement joins TRBV5-1 to TRBJ2-5, with 7 bases lining up with TRBD2. CDR1 is SGHRS, CDR2 YFSETQ, per germline. V lost 2 bases to trimming and J lost 1 base; unmatched junction nucleotides: 8. The length of the CDR3 is 16 residues. The CDR3 sequence: CASSLPSGGLQETQYF. The CDR3 DNA reads TGCGCCAGCAGCTTACCTAGCGGAGGTCTCCAAGAGACCCAGTACTTC. The entire variable domain, with the rest obtained from reference TRBV5-1 and TRBJ2-5, is as follows: KAGVTQTPRYLIKTRGQQVTLSCSPISGHRSVSWYQQTPGQGLQFLFEYFSETQRNKGNFPGRFSGRQFSNSRSEMNVSTLELGDSALYLCASSLPSGGLQETQYFGPGTRLLVL.

The chain carries TRBV6-6 and TRBJ1-1; 9 bases are shared with TRBD1. V shed 4 bases and J 1 base; nucleotides not matched to a gene: 1. CDR1 is MNHNY, CDR2 SVGAGI, per germline (reference sequence). The CDR3 totals 14 residues. The CDR3 region is CASSWDRENTEAFF. The CDR3 DNA sequence: TGTGCCAGCAGTTGGGACAGGGAGAACACTGAAGCTTTCTTT.

CDR3 coding DNA: TGCGCCAGCAGCACGGGACTAACGACCACAGATACGCAGTATTTT. This translates into CASSTGLTTTDTQYF. The V and J genes are TRBV5-1 and TRBJ2-3, with 7 bases matching TRBD2. The CDR3 covers 15 residues. Germline CDR1 and CDR2: SGHRS and YFSETQ. V trimming: 4 bases; J trimming: 2 bases; junction bases outside the gene matches: 7.

The gene calls are TRBV30 and TRBJ1-5; 7 nucleotides match TRBD1. The ends lost 1 base at V and 9 bases at J; junction bases unmatched: 9. This CDR3 is 14 amino acids long. From germline, CDR1 is GTSNPN and CDR2 SVGIG (reference sequence). The CDR3 region has the DNA TGTGCCTGGAGTGAGGGGGCCGGTCGAACGCCCCAGCATTTT. It is translated as CAWSEGAGRTPQHF.

The chain is built from TRBV18 and TRBJ2-1; the match to TRBD2 covers 7 bases. J gave up 8 bases and V 1 base, and 5 bases lay outside the gene matches. CDR1 and CDR2 (germline): KGHSH, LQKENI. The CDR3 runs to 14 residues. CDR3 region: CASSPLSGGDEQFF. The CDR3 DNA follows: TGTGCCAGCTCACCACTCTCGGGAGGCGATGAGCAGTTCTTC.

About this clone: The junction does not match germline at one end; this may be a read error. The chain recombines TRBV7-9 with TRBJ2-5; D is possibly TRBD2 (5 bases). The V gene's germline CDR1 is SEHNR and CDR2 FQNEAQ (reference sequence). The CDR3 extends over 14 amino acids. The CDR3 here is CASSPHGGTEIQYF. The CDR3, as DNA: TGTGCCAGCAGCCCTCACGGAGGAACGGAGATCCAGTACTTC.

The CDR3 DNA is TGTGCCATCCGGCGGGGGCAATCAGACGAGCAGTACTTC. Encoded protein: CAIRRGQSDEQYF. V and J are TRBV10-3 and TRBJ2-7; a weak D match, TRBD2 (7 bases). Trimming stripped 8 bases from V and 5 bases from J, with 16 bases between. Germline V gene sequence: CDR1 ENHRY, CDR2 SYGVKD. The CDR3 consists of 13 residues.

In this sample, this clone turned up a few times. The chain links TRBV10-3 to TRBJ2-3; D is unresolved. The V end lost 9 bases, the J end lost 0 bases, and 4 bases lay between the germline ends. In germline, CDR1 is ENHRY, CDR2 SYGVKD. The CDR3 is 11 residues long. In DNA, the CDR3 is TGTGCCATGGCTAGCACAGATACGCAGTATTTT. Its translation is CAMASTDTQYF.

The rearrangement joins TRBV28 to TRBJ1-2, with TRBD1 identical over 10 bases. J gave up 7 bases and V 5 bases, and 13 bases lay outside the gene matches. CDR1 is MDHEN and CDR2 is SYDVKM in the germline V gene. The CDR3 is 16 amino acids. The CDR3 loop reads CASSTPGQGPFSGYTF. DNA of the CDR3: TGTGCCAGCAGTACCCCGGGACAGGGGCCTTTTAGTGGCTACACCTTC.